Listed below are T cell receptor beta chains from one sample, sequenced in a study of blood T cell repertoires in COVID-19. Clones were read by immunoSEQ multiplex PCR, and TCRdb kept only the in-frame ones, dropping some. The sample comprises some 250,000 clones, about 89% of which are singletons, and roughly 10% rests with the top ten. Sequencing was carried out using PBMCs or T cells enriched from blood (not recorded which). These receptors all come from a man aged 40-50 years who had recovered from COVID-19. The CDR3 runs from the conserved cysteine through the conserved F or W. The order of the fields is V gene, D gene, clone size, J gene, CDR3 protein, CDR3 DNA. A D gene is named only where the DNA matches it firmly. Clone size is shown for a subset of rows, as once, few, many or a class of expanded clone.

V gene: TRBV5-4; D gene: TRBD1; clone size: once; J gene: TRBJ2-1; CDR3 protein: CASSLGGTGIFNEQFF; CDR3 DNA: TGTGCCAGCAGCCTGGGCGGGACAGGGATATTCAATGAGCAGTTCTTC
V gene: TRBV5-1; D gene: TRBD1; clone size: .; J gene: TRBJ1-2; CDR3 protein: CASSEDRAGGYTF; CDR3 DNA: TGCGCCAGCAGCGAGGACAGGGCAGGTGGCTACACCTTC
V gene: TRBV30; D gene: .; clone size: .; J gene: TRBJ1-2; CDR3 protein: CAWNRDNAYGYTF; CDR3 DNA: TGTGCCTGGAACCGGGACAACGCCTATGGCTACACCTTC
V gene: TRBV3-1/TRBV3-2; D gene: TRBD2; clone size: few; J gene: TRBJ2-7; CDR3 protein: CASSQAPSGRDEQYF; CDR3 DNA: TGTGCCAGCAGCCAAGCGCCTAGCGGGAGGGACGAGCAGTACTTC
V gene: TRBV6-4; D gene: .; clone size: .; J gene: TRBJ2-3; CDR3 protein: CASISRIRSETSTDTQYF; CDR3 DNA: TGTGCCAGCATCTCTAGGATTCGGAGCGAAACTAGCACAGATACGCAGTATTTT
V gene: TRBV28; D gene: .; clone size: .; J gene: TRBJ2-7; CDR3 protein: CASSSLSHGRLYEQYF; CDR3 DNA: TGTGCCAGCAGTTCCCTCTCCCATGGAAGACTCTACGAGCAGTACTTC
V gene: TRBV9; D gene: .; clone size: .; J gene: TRBJ2-1; CDR3 protein: CASSPRESSYNEQFF; CDR3 DNA: TGTGCCAGCAGCCCACGAGAGAGCTCCTACAATGAGCAGTTCTTC
V gene: TRBV2; D gene: TRBD1; clone size: .; J gene: TRBJ1-4; CDR3 protein: CATTRTGGPTNEKLFF; CDR3 DNA: TGTGCCACGACTCGGACAGGGGGCCCAACTAATGAAAAACTGTTTTTT
V gene: TRBV24-1; D gene: .; clone size: .; J gene: TRBJ2-5; CDR3 protein: CATSDRVHGETQYF; CDR3 DNA: TGTGCCACCAGTGACCGGGTCCACGGAGAGACCCAGTACTTC
V gene: TRBV28; D gene: .; clone size: .; J gene: TRBJ1-5; CDR3 protein: CASSLAGRQPQHF; CDR3 DNA: TGTGCCAGCAGTTTGGCAGGGCGACAGCCCCAGCATTTT
V gene: TRBV12-3/TRBV12-4; D gene: TRBD1; clone size: .; J gene: TRBJ2-7; CDR3 protein: CASSKDRDYEQYF; CDR3 DNA: TGTGCCAGCAGTAAGGACAGGGACTACGAGCAGTACTTC
V gene: TRBV11-3; D gene: TRBD1; clone size: .; J gene: TRBJ1-1; CDR3 protein: CASSLGTGRPKAFF; CDR3 DNA: TGTGCCAGCAGCTTAGGGACAGGGCGTCCCAAAGCTTTCTTT
V gene: TRBV14; D gene: TRBD1; clone size: .; J gene: TRBJ1-1; CDR3 protein: CASSQDLGQVNTEAFF; CDR3 DNA: TGTGCCAGCAGCCAAGATCTTGGACAGGTGAACACTGAAGCTTTCTTT
V gene: TRBV9; D gene: TRBD1; clone size: medium-sized; J gene: TRBJ2-1; CDR3 protein: CASSVTQGADEQFF; CDR3 DNA: TGTGCCAGCAGCGTAACACAGGGGGCTGATGAGCAGTTCTTC
V gene: TRBV6-6; D gene: .; clone size: .; J gene: TRBJ1-1; CDR3 protein: CASSSRVVFERQSPNTEAFF; CDR3 DNA: TGTGCCAGCAGCTCAAGGGTTGTTTTTGAGAGACAGAGCCCGAACACTGAAGCTTTCTTT
V gene: TRBV27; D gene: TRBD1; clone size: .; J gene: TRBJ2-5; CDR3 protein: CASPTGGRETQYF; CDR3 DNA: TGTGCCAGTCCGACAGGGGGCCGGGAGACCCAGTACTTC
V gene: TRBV3-1/TRBV3-2; D gene: TRBD1; clone size: .; J gene: TRBJ1-1; CDR3 protein: CASSPGQGRAFF; CDR3 DNA: TGTGCCAGCAGCCCAGGACAGGGCAGAGCTTTCTTT
V gene: TRBV30; D gene: TRBD1; clone size: .; J gene: TRBJ1-1; CDR3 protein: CAWRTIPTGGTEAFF; CDR3 DNA: TGTGCCTGGAGGACGATCCCCACAGGGGGAACTGAAGCTTTCTTT
V gene: TRBV4-1; D gene: .; clone size: .; J gene: TRBJ2-1; CDR3 protein: CASSLSPTGGGNNEQFF; CDR3 DNA: TGCGCCAGCAGCCTCTCGCCCACGGGGGGCGGTAACAATGAGCAGTTCTTC
V gene: TRBV5-1; D gene: .; clone size: .; J gene: TRBJ1-5; CDR3 protein: CASSLVARGGLWGNQPQHF; CDR3 DNA: TGCGCCAGCAGCTTGGTTGCGCGTGGGGGGTTGTGGGGCAATCAGCCCCAGCATTTT
V gene: TRBV5-1; D gene: .; clone size: .; J gene: TRBJ1-6; CDR3 protein: CASRSEAGVDNSPLHF; CDR3 DNA: TGCGCCAGCAGATCCGAAGCGGGGGTAGATAATTCACCCCTCCACTTT
V gene: TRBV7-2; D gene: .; clone size: once; J gene: TRBJ1-3; CDR3 protein: CASSSRLVHSGNTIYF; CDR3 DNA: TGTGCCAGCAGCTCGCGACTTGTTCACTCTGGAAACACCATATATTTT
V gene: TRBV29-1; D gene: .; clone size: .; J gene: TRBJ1-2; CDR3 protein: CSAEGYTF; CDR3 DNA: TGCAGCGCAGAGGGCTACACCTTC
V gene: TRBV6-2/TRBV6-3; D gene: TRBD1; clone size: .; J gene: TRBJ1-5; CDR3 protein: CASSQGQGGGPQHF; CDR3 DNA: TGTGCCAGCAGCCAAGGACAGGGCGGAGGGCCCCAGCATTTT
V gene: TRBV7-2; D gene: .; clone size: .; J gene: TRBJ1-3; CDR3 protein: CASSLVIGRNGNTIYF; CDR3 DNA: TGTGCCAGCAGCTTAGTTATCGGCAGGAATGGAAACACCATATATTTT
V gene: TRBV2; D gene: .; clone size: once; J gene: TRBJ2-7; CDR3 protein: CASKTELPYEQYF; CDR3 DNA: TGTGCCAGCAAAACCGAGCTCCCCTACGAGCAGTACTTC
V gene: TRBV9; D gene: TRBD1; clone size: .; J gene: TRBJ1-3; CDR3 protein: CASSAGTGSGNTIYF; CDR3 DNA: TGTGCCAGCAGCGCCGGGACAGGCTCTGGAAACACCATATATTTT
V gene: TRBV6-5; D gene: .; clone size: .; J gene: TRBJ1-5; CDR3 protein: CASSYEENQPQHF; CDR3 DNA: TGTGCCAGCAGTTACGAGGAGAATCAGCCCCAGCATTTT
V gene: TRBV28; D gene: .; clone size: .; J gene: TRBJ1-4; CDR3 protein: CAIGQINEKLFF; CDR3 DNA: TGTGCCATCGGACAAATTAATGAAAAACTGTTTTTT
V gene: TRBV5-6; D gene: TRBD1; clone size: .; J gene: TRBJ2-5; CDR3 protein: CASSYAWDSLQETQYF; CDR3 DNA: TGTGCCAGCAGCTATGCCTGGGACAGTCTCCAAGAGACCCAGTACTTC
V gene: TRBV7-9; D gene: TRBD2; clone size: .; J gene: TRBJ2-1; CDR3 protein: CASSPGGLAGEENEQFF; CDR3 DNA: TGTGCCAGCAGCCCGGGGGGACTAGCGGGAGAGGAAAATGAGCAGTTCTTC
V gene: TRBV11-2; D gene: .; clone size: .; J gene: TRBJ2-3; CDR3 protein: CASSLAIFGALSTDTQYF; CDR3 DNA: TGTGCCAGCAGCTTAGCGATCTTTGGGGCTCTGAGCACAGATACGCAGTATTTT
V gene: TRBV12-5; D gene: .; clone size: .; J gene: TRBJ1-1; CDR3 protein: CASDTGQLNTEAFF; CDR3 DNA: TGTGCTAGTGATACAGGACAGCTGAACACTGAAGCTTTCTTT
V gene: TRBV7-3; D gene: .; clone size: .; J gene: TRBJ1-1; CDR3 protein: CASSLWGQENTEAFF; CDR3 DNA: TGTGCCAGCAGCTTATGGGGACAAGAGAACACTGAAGCTTTCTTT
V gene: TRBV11-2; D gene: .; clone size: .; J gene: TRBJ2-3; CDR3 protein: CASSLVHGGSTDTQYF; CDR3 DNA: TGTGCCAGCAGCTTAGTACACGGGGGTAGCACAGATACGCAGTATTTT
V gene: TRBV28; D gene: TRBD1; clone size: .; J gene: TRBJ1-2; CDR3 protein: CASSSRTGGSSYGYTF; CDR3 DNA: TGTGCCAGCAGTTCGAGGACAGGGGGCTCTAGCTATGGCTACACCTTC
V gene: TRBV18; D gene: .; clone size: .; J gene: TRBJ2-5; CDR3 protein: CASSPESETQYF; CDR3 DNA: TGTGCCAGCTCACCGGAGAGCGAGACCCAGTACTTC
V gene: TRBV5-4; D gene: TRBD1; clone size: .; J gene: TRBJ1-2; CDR3 protein: CASSRDRGYNYGYTF; CDR3 DNA: TGTGCCAGCAGCCGCGACAGGGGATATAACTATGGCTACACCTTC
V gene: TRBV28; D gene: .; clone size: few; J gene: TRBJ2-7; CDR3 protein: CASSLDIYEQYF; CDR3 DNA: TGTGCCAGCAGTTTAGACATCTACGAGCAGTACTTC
V gene: TRBV5-4; D gene: TRBD2; clone size: few; J gene: TRBJ2-7; CDR3 protein: CASSLRLAGAVNEQYF; CDR3 DNA: TGTGCCAGCAGCTTGAGACTAGCGGGAGCTGTGAACGAGCAGTACTTC
V gene: TRBV27; D gene: TRBD1; clone size: .; J gene: TRBJ1-5; CDR3 protein: CASSQQGELNQPQHF; CDR3 DNA: TGTGCCAGCAGTCAACAGGGGGAATTAAATCAGCCCCAGCATTTT
V gene: TRBV6-5; D gene: .; clone size: .; J gene: TRBJ1-5; CDR3 protein: CATNQGFVSNQPQHF; CDR3 DNA: TGTGCCACCAATCAGGGTTTTGTAAGCAATCAGCCCCAGCATTTT
V gene: TRBV2; D gene: TRBD1; clone size: .; J gene: TRBJ2-7; CDR3 protein: CASSALTGSRAYEQYF; CDR3 DNA: TGTGCCAGCAGTGCCCTGACAGGGTCACGCGCCTACGAGCAGTACTTC
V gene: TRBV6-5; D gene: .; clone size: .; J gene: TRBJ1-1; CDR3 protein: CASYLQGSTEAFF; CDR3 DNA: TGTGCCAGTTACCTACAGGGAAGCACTGAAGCTTTCTTT
V gene: TRBV19; D gene: .; clone size: once; J gene: TRBJ1-1; CDR3 protein: CASSIRWDTEAFF; CDR3 DNA: TGTGCCAGTAGTATCAGGTGGGACACTGAAGCTTTCTTT
V gene: TRBV3-1/TRBV3-2; D gene: .; clone size: .; J gene: TRBJ1-4; CDR3 protein: CASSLRRFNEKLFF; CDR3 DNA: TGTGCCAGCAGCTTGAGGAGGTTTAATGAAAAACTGTTTTTT
V gene: TRBV9; D gene: TRBD1; clone size: .; J gene: TRBJ2-5; CDR3 protein: CASSEGTGAAQYF; CDR3 DNA: TGTGCCAGCAGCGAGGGGACAGGGGCAGCCCAGTACTTC
V gene: TRBV5-6; D gene: .; clone size: .; J gene: TRBJ1-2; CDR3 protein: CASSLVSFNYGYTF; CDR3 DNA: TGTGCCAGCAGCTTGGTCAGTTTTAACTATGGCTACACCTTC
V gene: TRBV29-1; D gene: .; clone size: .; J gene: TRBJ2-5; CDR3 protein: CSVEGRLVRETQYF; CDR3 DNA: TGCAGCGTTGAAGGGAGACTAGTTCGGGAGACCCAGTACTTC
V gene: TRBV6-5; D gene: .; clone size: .; J gene: TRBJ1-2; CDR3 protein: CASSSLGRVFNGYTF; CDR3 DNA: TGTGCCAGCAGCTCCCTTGGCAGGGTCTTTAATGGCTACACCTTC
V gene: TRBV4-1; D gene: TRBD1; clone size: .; J gene: TRBJ1-5; CDR3 protein: CASSQQGQGARNQPQHF; CDR3 DNA: TGCGCCAGCAGCCAGCAAGGACAGGGGGCGCGCAATCAGCCCCAGCATTTT
V gene: TRBV29-1; D gene: .; clone size: .; J gene: TRBJ1-4; CDR3 protein: CSVDSQGGINEKLFF; CDR3 DNA: TGCAGCGTAGATTCCCAGGGAGGTATTAATGAAAAACTGTTTTTT
V gene: TRBV25-1; D gene: .; clone size: once; J gene: TRBJ1-2; CDR3 protein: CASREGTGYTF; CDR3 DNA: TGTGCCAGCAGAGAAGGCACGGGCTACACCTTC
V gene: TRBV5-6; D gene: .; clone size: few; J gene: TRBJ2-2; CDR3 protein: CASSFLGDTGELFF; CDR3 DNA: TGTGCCAGCAGCTTTTTGGGAGACACCGGGGAGCTGTTTTTT
V gene: TRBV4-1; D gene: .; clone size: .; J gene: TRBJ1-2; CDR3 protein: CASSQDWAGLSYGYTF; CDR3 DNA: TGCGCCAGCAGCCAAGATTGGGCGGGGCTGTCCTATGGCTACACCTTC
V gene: TRBV6-4; D gene: TRBD2; clone size: .; J gene: TRBJ2-5; CDR3 protein: CASSPSGTFGETQYF; CDR3 DNA: TGTGCCAGCAGCCCTAGCGGGACCTTTGGTGAGACCCAGTACTTC
V gene: TRBV7-3; D gene: TRBD1; clone size: .; J gene: TRBJ1-2; CDR3 protein: CASSLNLRDRDGYTF; CDR3 DNA: TGTGCCAGCAGCTTAAACCTCAGGGACAGGGATGGCTACACCTTC
V gene: TRBV27; D gene: TRBD2; clone size: .; J gene: TRBJ2-7; CDR3 protein: CASSPRTSGNPYEQYF; CDR3 DNA: TGTGCCAGCAGTCCCCGGACTAGCGGGAACCCCTACGAGCAGTACTTC
V gene: TRBV7-3; D gene: TRBD2; clone size: .; J gene: TRBJ2-3; CDR3 protein: CASSPQTSGSTDTQYF; CDR3 DNA: TGTGCCAGCAGCCCCCAGACTAGCGGGAGTACAGATACGCAGTATTTT